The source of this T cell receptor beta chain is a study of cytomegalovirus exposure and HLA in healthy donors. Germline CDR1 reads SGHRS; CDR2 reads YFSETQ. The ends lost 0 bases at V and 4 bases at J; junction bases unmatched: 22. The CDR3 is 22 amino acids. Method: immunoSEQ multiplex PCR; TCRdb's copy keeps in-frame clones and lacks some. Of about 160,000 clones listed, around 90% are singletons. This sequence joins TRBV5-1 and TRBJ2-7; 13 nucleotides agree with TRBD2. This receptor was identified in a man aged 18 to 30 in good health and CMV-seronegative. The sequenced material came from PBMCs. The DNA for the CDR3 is TGCGCCAGCAGCTTGGCTCATGGGACAGATGAACTAGCGGGAGGGCCCGGGTACGAGCAGTACTTC. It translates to CASSLAHGTDELAGGPGYEQYF.